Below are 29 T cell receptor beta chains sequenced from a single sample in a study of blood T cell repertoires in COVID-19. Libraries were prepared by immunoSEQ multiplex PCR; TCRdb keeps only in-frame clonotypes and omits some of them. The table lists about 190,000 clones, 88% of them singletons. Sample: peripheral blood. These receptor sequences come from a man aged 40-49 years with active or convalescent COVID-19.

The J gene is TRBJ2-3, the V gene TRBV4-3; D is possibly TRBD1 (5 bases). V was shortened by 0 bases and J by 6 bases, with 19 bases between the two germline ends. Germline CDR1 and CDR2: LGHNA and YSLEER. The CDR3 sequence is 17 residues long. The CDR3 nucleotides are TGCGCCAGCAGCCAAGATTATGTAGGGAATCCAGGGGATACGCAGTATTTT. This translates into CASSQDYVGNPGDTQYF.

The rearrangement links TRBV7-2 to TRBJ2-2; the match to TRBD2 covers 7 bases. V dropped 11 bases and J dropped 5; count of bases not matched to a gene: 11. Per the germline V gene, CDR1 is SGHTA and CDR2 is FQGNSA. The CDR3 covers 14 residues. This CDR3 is CAGLTGTTTGELFF. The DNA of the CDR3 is TGTGCCGGATTAACCGGGACTACAACCGGGGAGCTGTTTTTT.

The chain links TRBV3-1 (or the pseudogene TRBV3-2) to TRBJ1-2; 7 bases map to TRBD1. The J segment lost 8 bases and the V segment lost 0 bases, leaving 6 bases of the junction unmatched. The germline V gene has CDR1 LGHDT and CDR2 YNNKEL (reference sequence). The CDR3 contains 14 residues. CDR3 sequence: CASSQEGGGGGYTF. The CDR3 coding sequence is TGTGCCAGCAGCCAAGAAGGAGGGGGCGGCGGCTACACCTTC.

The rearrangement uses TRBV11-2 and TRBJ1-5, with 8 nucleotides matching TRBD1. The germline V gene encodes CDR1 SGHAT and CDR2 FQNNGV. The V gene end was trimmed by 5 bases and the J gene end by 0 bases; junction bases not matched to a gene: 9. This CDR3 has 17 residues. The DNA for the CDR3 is TGTGCCAGCAGCCAGGGGGCGCAGTATGTTAGCAATCAGCCCCAGCATTTT. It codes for CASSQGAQYVSNQPQHF.

The CDR3 nucleotides are TGTGCCATCAGTCTCGACTCCTCTGGAAACACCATATATTTT. This codes for CAISLDSSGNTIYF. The chain links TRBV10-3 to TRBJ1-3, with D unresolved. Trimming shortened V by 5 bases and J by 0 bases, and 8 bases separated the two germline ends. There are 14 residues in the CDR3. Germline V gene lookup returns CDR1 ENHRY and CDR2 SYGVKD.

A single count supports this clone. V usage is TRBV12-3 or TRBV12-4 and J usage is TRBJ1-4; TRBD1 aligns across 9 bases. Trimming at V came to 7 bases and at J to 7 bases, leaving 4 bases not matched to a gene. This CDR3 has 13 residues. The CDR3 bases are TGTGCCAGCAACAGGGGGCAAGGTGAAAAACTGTTTTTT. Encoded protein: CASNRGQGEKLFF.

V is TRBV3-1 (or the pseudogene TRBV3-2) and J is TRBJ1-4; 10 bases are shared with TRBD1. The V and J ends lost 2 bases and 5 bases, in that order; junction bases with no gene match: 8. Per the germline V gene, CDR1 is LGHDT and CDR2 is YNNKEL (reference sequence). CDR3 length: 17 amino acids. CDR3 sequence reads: CASSQPFGQGENEKLFF. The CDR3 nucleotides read TGTGCCAGCAGCCAACCCTTTGGACAGGGGGAGAATGAAAAACTGTTTTTT.

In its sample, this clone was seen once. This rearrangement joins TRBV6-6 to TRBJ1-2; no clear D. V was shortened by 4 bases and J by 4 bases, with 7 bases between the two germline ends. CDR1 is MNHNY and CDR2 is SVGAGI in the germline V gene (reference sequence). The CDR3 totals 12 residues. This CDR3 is CASSFLSYGYTF. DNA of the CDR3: TGTGCCAGCAGTTTCTTGAGCTATGGCTACACCTTC.

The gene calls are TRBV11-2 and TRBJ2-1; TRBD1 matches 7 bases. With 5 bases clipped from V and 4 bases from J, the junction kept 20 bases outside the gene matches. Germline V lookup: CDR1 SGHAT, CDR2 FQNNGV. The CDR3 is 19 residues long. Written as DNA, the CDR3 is TGTGCCAGCAGCCACACCCCCTGGAGAGGGGGCGATAGTTACAATGAGCAGTTCTTC. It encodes CASSHTPWRGGDSYNEQFF. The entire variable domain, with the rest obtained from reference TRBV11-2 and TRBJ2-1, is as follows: EAGVAQSPRYKIIEKRQSVAFWCNPISGHATLYWYQQILGQGPKLLIQFQNNGVVDDSQLPKDRFSAERLKGVDSTLKIQPAKLEDSAVYLCASSHTPWRGGDSYNEQFFGPGTRLTVL.

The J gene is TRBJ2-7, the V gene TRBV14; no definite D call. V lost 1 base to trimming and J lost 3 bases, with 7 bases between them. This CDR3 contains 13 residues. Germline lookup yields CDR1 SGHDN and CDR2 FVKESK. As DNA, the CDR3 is TGTGCCAGCAGCCAAGGGTTACTCTACGAGCAGTACTTC. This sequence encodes CASSQGLLYEQYF.

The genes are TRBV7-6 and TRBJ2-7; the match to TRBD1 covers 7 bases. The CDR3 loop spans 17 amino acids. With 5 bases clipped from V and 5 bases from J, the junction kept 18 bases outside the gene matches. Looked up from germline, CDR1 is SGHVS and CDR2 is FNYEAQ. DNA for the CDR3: TGTGCCAGCAGCCCCAACCCCAGGGGGTCCCCTACCCACGAGCAGTACTTC. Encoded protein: CASSPNPRGSPTHEQYF. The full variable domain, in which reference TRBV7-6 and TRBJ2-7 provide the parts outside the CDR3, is GAGVSQSPRYKVTKRGQDVALRCDPISGHVSLYWYRQALGQGPEFLTYFNYEAQQDKSGLPNDRFSAERPEGSISTLTIQRTEQRDSAMYRCASSPNPRGSPTHEQYFGPGTRLTVT.

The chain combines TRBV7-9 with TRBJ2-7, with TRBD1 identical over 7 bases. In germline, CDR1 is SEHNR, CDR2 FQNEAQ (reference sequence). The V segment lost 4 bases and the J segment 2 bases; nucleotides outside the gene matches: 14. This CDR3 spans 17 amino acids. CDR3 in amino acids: CASSYPEGDRATYEQYF. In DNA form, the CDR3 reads TGTGCCAGCAGCTACCCTGAGGGAGACAGGGCAACCTACGAGCAGTACTTC.

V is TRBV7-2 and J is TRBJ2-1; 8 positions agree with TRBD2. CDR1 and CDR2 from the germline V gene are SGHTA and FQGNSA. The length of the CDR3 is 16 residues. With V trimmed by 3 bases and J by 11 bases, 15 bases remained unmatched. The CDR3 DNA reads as TGTGCCAGCAGCTTCGCCTCCGGGACTAGGGGTAGTAAGCAGTTCTTC. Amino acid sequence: CASSFASGTRGSKQFF. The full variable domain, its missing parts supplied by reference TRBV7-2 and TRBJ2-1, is GAGVSQSPSNKVTEKGKDVELRCDPISGHTALYWYRQSLGQGLEFLIYFQGNSAPDKSGLPSDRFSAERTGGSVSTLTIQRTQQEDSAVYLCASSFASGTRGSKQFFGPGTRLTVL.

This CDR3 reads CAIRSSGMNTEAFF. In DNA, the CDR3 is TGTGCCATCAGATCTTCAGGAATGAACACTGAAGCTTTCTTT. The genes are TRBV10-3 and TRBJ1-1; unclear D gene. The CDR3 is 14 residues long. From germline, CDR1 is ENHRY and CDR2 SYGVKD. V gave up 6 bases and J gave up 0 bases, with 11 bases separating them.

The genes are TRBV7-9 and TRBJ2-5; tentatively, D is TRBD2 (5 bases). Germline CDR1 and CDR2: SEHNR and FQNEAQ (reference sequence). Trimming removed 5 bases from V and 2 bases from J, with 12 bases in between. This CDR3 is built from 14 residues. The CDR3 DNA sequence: TGTGCCAGCAGCAATGGACTCCAACAAGAGACCCAGTACTTC. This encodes CASSNGLQQETQYF.

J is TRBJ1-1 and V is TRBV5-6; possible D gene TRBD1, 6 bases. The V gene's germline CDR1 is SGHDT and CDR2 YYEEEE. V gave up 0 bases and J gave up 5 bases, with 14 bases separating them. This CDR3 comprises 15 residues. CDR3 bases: TGTGCCAGCAGCTTGGTTAGGGGGTTGGGGACTGAAGCTTTCTTT. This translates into CASSLVRGLGTEAFF.

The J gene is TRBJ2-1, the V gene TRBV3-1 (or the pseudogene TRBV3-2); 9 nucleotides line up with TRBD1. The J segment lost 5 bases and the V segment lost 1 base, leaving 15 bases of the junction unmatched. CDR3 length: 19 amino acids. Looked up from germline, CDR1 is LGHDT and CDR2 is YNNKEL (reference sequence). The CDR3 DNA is TGTGCCAGCAGCCAAGGGATGAACAGGGGGCTATTTCTCCACAATGAGCAGTTCTTC. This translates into CASSQGMNRGLFLHNEQFF.

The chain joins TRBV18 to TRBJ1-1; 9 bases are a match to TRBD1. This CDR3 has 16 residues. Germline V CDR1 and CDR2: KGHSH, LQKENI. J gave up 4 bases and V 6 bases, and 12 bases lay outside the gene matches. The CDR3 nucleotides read TGTGCCAGCTCCGGTTCCACAGGGGGCCGGGGCACTGAAGCTTTCTTT. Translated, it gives CASSGSTGGRGTEAFF. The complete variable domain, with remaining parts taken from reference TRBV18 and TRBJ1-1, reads NAGVMQNPRHLVRRRGQEARLRCSPMKGHSHVYWYRQLPEEGLKFMVYLQKENIIDESGMPKERFSAEFPKEGPSILRIQQVVRGDSAAYFCASSGSTGGRGTEAFFGQGTRLTVV.

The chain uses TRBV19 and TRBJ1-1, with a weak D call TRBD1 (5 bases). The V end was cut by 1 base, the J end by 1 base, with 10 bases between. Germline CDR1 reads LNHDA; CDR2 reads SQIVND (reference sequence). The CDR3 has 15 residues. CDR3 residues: CASSIGSGQNTEAFF. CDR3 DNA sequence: TGTGCCAGTAGTATAGGGTCTGGACAGAACACTGAAGCTTTCTTT. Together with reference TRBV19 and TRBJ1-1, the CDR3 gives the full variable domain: DGGITQSPKYLFRKEGQNVTLSCEQNLNHDAMYWYRQDPGQGLRLIYYSQIVNDFQKGDIAEGYSVSREKKESFPLTVTSAQKNPTAFYLCASSIGSGQNTEAFFGQGTRLTVV.

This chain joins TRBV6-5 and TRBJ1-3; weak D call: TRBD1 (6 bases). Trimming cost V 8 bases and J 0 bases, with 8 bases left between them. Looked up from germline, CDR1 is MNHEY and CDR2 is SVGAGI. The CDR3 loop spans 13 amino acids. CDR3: CASQDSSGNTIYF. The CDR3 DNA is TGTGCCAGCCAGGACAGCTCTGGAAACACCATATATTTT.

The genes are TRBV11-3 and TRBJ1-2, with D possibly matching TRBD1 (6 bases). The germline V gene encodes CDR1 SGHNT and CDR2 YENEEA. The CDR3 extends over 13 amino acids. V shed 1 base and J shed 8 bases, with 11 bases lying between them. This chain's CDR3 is CASSLGQVHGYTF. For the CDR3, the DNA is TGTGCCAGCAGCTTAGGACAGGTCCACGGCTACACCTTC. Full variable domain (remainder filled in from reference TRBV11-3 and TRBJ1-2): EAGVVQSPRYKIIEKKQPVAFWCNPISGHNTLYWYLQNLGQGPELLIRYENEEAVDDSQLPKDRFSAERLKGVDSTLKIQPAELGDSAVYLCASSLGQVHGYTFGSGTRLTVV.

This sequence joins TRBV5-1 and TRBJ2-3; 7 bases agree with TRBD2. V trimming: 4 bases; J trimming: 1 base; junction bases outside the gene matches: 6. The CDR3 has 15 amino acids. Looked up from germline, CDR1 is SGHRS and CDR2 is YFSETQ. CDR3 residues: CASSVGGRGTDTQYF. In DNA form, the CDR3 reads TGCGCCAGCAGCGTCGGCGGGAGAGGCACAGATACGCAGTATTTT.

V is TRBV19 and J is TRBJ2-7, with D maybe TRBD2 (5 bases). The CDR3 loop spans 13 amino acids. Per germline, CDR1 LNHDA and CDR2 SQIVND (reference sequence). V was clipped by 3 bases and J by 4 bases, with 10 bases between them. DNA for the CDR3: TGTGCCAGTAGTATCGAGGGTGGTTACGAGCAGTACTTC. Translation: CASSIEGGYEQYF. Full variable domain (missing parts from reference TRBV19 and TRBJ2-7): DGGITQSPKYLFRKEGQNVTLSCEQNLNHDAMYWYRQDPGQGLRLIYYSQIVNDFQKGDIAEGYSVSREKKESFPLTVTSAQKNPTAFYLCASSIEGGYEQYFGPGTRLTVT.

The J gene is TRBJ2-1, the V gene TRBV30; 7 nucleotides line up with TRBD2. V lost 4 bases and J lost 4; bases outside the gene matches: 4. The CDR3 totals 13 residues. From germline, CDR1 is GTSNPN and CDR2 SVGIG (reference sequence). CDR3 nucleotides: TGTGCCTGGACAGTGGGACTATACAATGAGCAGTTCTTC. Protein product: CAWTVGLYNEQFF.

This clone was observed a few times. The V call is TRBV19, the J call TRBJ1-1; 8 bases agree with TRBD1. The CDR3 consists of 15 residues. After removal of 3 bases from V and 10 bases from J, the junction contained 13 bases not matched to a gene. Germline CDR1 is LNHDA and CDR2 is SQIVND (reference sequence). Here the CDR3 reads CASSIGETGARGAFF. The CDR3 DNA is TGTGCCAGTAGTATCGGTGAGACAGGGGCACGCGGAGCTTTCTTT.

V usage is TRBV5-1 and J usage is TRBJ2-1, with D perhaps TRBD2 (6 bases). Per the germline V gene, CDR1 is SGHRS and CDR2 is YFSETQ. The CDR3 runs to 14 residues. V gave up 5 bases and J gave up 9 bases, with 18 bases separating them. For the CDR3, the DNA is TGCGCCAGCAGTACCCCGGACCTGGGGGGTGAGCAGTTCTTC. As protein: CASSTPDLGGEQFF.

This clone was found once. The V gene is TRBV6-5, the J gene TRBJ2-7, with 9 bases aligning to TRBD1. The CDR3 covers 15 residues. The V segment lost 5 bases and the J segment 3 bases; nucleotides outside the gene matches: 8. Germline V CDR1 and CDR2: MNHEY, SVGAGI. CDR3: CASSRLGQGDYEQYF. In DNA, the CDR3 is TGTGCCAGCAGTCGCTTGGGACAGGGCGACTACGAGCAGTACTTC.

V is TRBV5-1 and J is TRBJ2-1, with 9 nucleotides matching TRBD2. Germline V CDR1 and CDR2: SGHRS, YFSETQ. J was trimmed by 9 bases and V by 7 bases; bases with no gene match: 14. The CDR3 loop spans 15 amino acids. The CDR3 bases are TGCGCCAGCTATTATGGGGGACTAGCTGATAGTGAGCAGTTCTTC. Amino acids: CASYYGGLADSEQFF.

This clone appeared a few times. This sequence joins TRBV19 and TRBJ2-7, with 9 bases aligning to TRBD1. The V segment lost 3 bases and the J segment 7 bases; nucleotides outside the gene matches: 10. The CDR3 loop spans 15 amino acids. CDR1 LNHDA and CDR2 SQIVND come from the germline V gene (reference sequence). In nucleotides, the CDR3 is TGTGCCAGTAGTATGGGGACCCTGACAGGGGGGGAGCAGTACTTC. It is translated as CASSMGTLTGGEQYF. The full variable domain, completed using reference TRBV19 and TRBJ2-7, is DGGITQSPKYLFRKEGQNVTLSCEQNLNHDAMYWYRQDPGQGLRLIYYSQIVNDFQKGDIAEGYSVSREKKESFPLTVTSAQKNPTAFYLCASSMGTLTGGEQYFGPGTRLTVT.